This T cell receptor (beta chain) was observed in a study of CD8+CD57+ T cells in acquired aplastic anemia. There are 17 residues in the CDR3. Germline V gene lookup returns CDR1 LNHNV and CDR2 YYDKDF (reference sequence). The ends were cut back, 0 bases at V and 2 bases at J, with 15 bases in the middle. For sequencing, patients were chosen who had shown expansion of CD8+CD57+ cells by flow cytometry. This clonotype was detected many times. According to the study, genomic DNA was the template for TCR beta VDJ and CDR3 profiling. Each CDR3 protein is one row after TCRdb ran MiXCR on the reads. The sample contains 95,000 to 150,000 distinct CDR3 sequences, almost 40% of which appear only once.

The source is a human donor with aplastic anemia. The material sequenced was sorted CD4+, CD8+, or CD8+CD57+ T cells (not recorded which) from PBMCs. The chain combines TRBV15 with TRBJ2-3; D might be TRBD1 (5 bases). For the CDR3, the DNA is TGTGCCACCAGCAGAGATTCAAGGGGCCGGGCCACAGATACGCAGTATTTT. Translation: CATSRDSRGRATDTQYF.